This TCR beta chain derives from a study of beta chain features in type 1 diabetes. Reverse transcription of all isolated RNA meant that expressed TCRB transcripts were sequenced. TCRdb keeps only in-frame clones here, not all; method: immunoSEQ multiplex PCR. The sample lists 900,000 or so clones, under 20% occurring once. CDR3 length: 15 amino acids. Trimming shortened V by 5 bases and J by 0 bases, and 10 bases separated the two germline ends. Germline V CDR1 and CDR2: MDHEN, SYDVKM. This clone showed up just a few times. The sequencing sample was made of naive CD4+ T cells from blood. This TCR was recovered from a woman aged 18-35 years in good health. This chain uses TRBV28 with TRBJ2-2, with TRBD2 as a possible D gene (5 bases). CDR3 protein: CASSSTGTNTGELFF. The CDR3, as DNA: TGTGCCAGCAGTAGCACCGGGACGAACACCGGGGAGCTGTTTTTT.